What follows are 18 T cell receptor beta chains derived from one specimen sequenced in a study of blood T cell repertoires in COVID-19 (dated by TCRdb to 2019 to 2021). Receptor libraries were prepared by the immunoSEQ multiplex PCR assay. In its TCRdb copy, this immuneACCESS table keeps in-frame sequences only and misses some clones. Where compared with another copy, unresolved V genes explain less than half of these, and the others have no known cause. The sample table holds about 130,000 clones, of which approximately 83% were seen once. 3% to 3.5% of the sample belongs to the ten largest clones. The sequenced material came from peripheral blood. The receptors shown here come from a woman older than 75 with acute or convalescent COVID-19.

The J gene is TRBJ1-1, the V gene TRBV4-1, with D hard to call. The V and J ends lost 1 base and 0 bases respectively, with 9 bases between them. This CDR3 spans 15 amino acids. Germline V gene data show CDR1 as MGHRA and CDR2 as YSYEKL. The CDR3 region is CASSQGAQMNTEAFF. Here the CDR3 DNA reads TGCGCCAGCAGCCAAGGGGCGCAGATGAACACTGAAGCTTTCTTT.

The chain carries TRBV3-1 (or the pseudogene TRBV3-2) and TRBJ2-7; unclear D gene. Trimming removed 3 bases at V and 4 bases at J, with 13 bases between. The CDR3 runs 14 residues. Germline-derived CDR1 and CDR2 are LGHDT and YNNKEL (reference sequence). CDR3 residues: CASSHSQSGYEQYF. The DNA for the CDR3 is TGTGCCAGCAGCCACTCTCAATCCGGTTACGAGCAGTACTTC.

This clone appeared a single time. One junction end disagrees with the germline gene, perhaps due to a read error. J is TRBJ1-2 and V is TRBV5-6; D is uncertain. The germline V gene has CDR1 SGHDT and CDR2 YYEEEE. The CDR3 extends over 15 amino acids. CDR3 sequence (DNA): TGTGCCAGCAGCCAGAGACAAGGCCCTTCAACGGCTATAGCCTTC. Encoded protein: CASSQRQGPSTAIAF.

The chain joins TRBV2 to TRBJ1-1; 7 positions agree with TRBD1. With 4 bases clipped from V and 4 bases from J, the junction kept 9 bases outside the gene matches. CDR3 length equals 15 residues. The germline V gene encodes CDR1 SNHLY and CDR2 FYNNEI. Written as DNA, the CDR3 is TGTGCCAGCAGTGTTGTAGGGGGCGCGGGCACTGAAGCTTTCTTT. Translating it yields CASSVVGGAGTEAFF.

The gene calls are TRBV7-9 and TRBJ1-1; TRBD1 is a possible D gene (5 bases). The CDR3 has 12 residues. From germline, CDR1 is SEHNR and CDR2 FQNEAQ (reference sequence). Trimming pared 5 bases from V and 7 bases from J, leaving 11 bases between. CDR3 protein: CASSRGTYEAFF. In DNA, the CDR3 is TGTGCCAGCAGCCGGGGGACGTATGAAGCTTTCTTT. Complete variable domain (other parts from reference TRBV7-9 and TRBJ1-1): DTGVSQNPRHKITKRGQNVTFRCDPISEHNRLYWYRQTLGQGPEFLTYFQNEAQLEKSRLLSDRFSAERPKGSFSTLEIQRTEQGDSAMYLCASSRGTYEAFFGQGTRLTVV.

V and J are TRBV28 and TRBJ2-7; TRBD2 matches 12 bases. Losses at the gene ends were 5 bases for V and 2 bases for J; bases not matched to a gene: 10. There are 17 residues in the CDR3. Germline V gene sequence: CDR1 MDHEN, CDR2 SYDVKM. This CDR3 reads CASSPPRLAGVPYEQYF. For the CDR3, the DNA is TGTGCCAGCAGTCCGCCAAGACTAGCGGGGGTCCCCTACGAGCAGTACTTC.

This chain connects TRBV3-1 (or the pseudogene TRBV3-2) to TRBJ1-2, with D perhaps TRBD1 (6 bases). Germline CDR1 is LGHDT and CDR2 is YNNKEL (reference sequence). The CDR3 is 12 residues long. V dropped 0 bases and J dropped 10 bases, with 9 bases sitting between them. The CDR3 DNA follows: TGTGCCAGCAGCCAAGACGGGGGGCACTACACCTTC. This translates into CASSQDGGHYTF.

The chain is built from TRBV7-2 and TRBJ2-7, with TRBD1 matching 7 bases. Germline loops: CDR1 SGHTA, CDR2 FQGNSA. The CDR3 loop spans 14 amino acids. V lost 2 bases to trimming and J lost 2 bases; unmatched junction nucleotides: 3. Here the CDR3 DNA reads TGTGCCAGCAGCTTACTCCAGGGGGCCTACGAGCAGTACTTC. It is translated as CASSLLQGAYEQYF.

The V call is TRBV10-3, the J call TRBJ1-2, with TRBD1 identical over 8 bases. CDR3 length: 13 residues. Germline V gene data show CDR1 as ENHRY and CDR2 as SYGVKD. V shed 2 bases, J shed 8 bases, and the junction held 4 bases outside the gene matches. The CDR3 DNA sequence: TGTGCCATCAGTGAGGGACAGGGCGGCGGCTACACCTTC. It encodes CAISEGQGGGYTF.

The V call is TRBV5-1, the J call TRBJ1-1, with a weak D call TRBD1 (5 bases). This CDR3 has 14 amino acids. The germline gives CDR1 SGHRS, CDR2 YFSETQ. Trimming removed 1 base at V and 4 bases at J, with 11 bases between. The CDR3 protein is CASSLQGKGTEAFF. The CDR3 region has the DNA TGCGCCAGCAGCTTGCAGGGAAAGGGCACTGAAGCTTTCTTT.

This clone has only a few counts. The genes are TRBV5-1 and TRBJ1-5; TRBD1 is a possible D gene (5 bases). Looked up from germline, CDR1 is SGHRS and CDR2 is YFSETQ. This CDR3 has 15 residues. The ends were cut back, 4 bases at V and 0 bases at J, with 11 bases in the middle. In DNA form, the CDR3 reads TGCGCCAGCAGCCTGGGGGACTATAGCAATCAGCCCCAGCATTTT. It encodes CASSLGDYSNQPQHF.

The CDR3 DNA reads TGTGCCAGCAGCCAACTGGACAGCTTAGATGAAAAACTGTTTTTT. Amino acids: CASSQLDSLDEKLFF. The V and J genes are TRBV3-1 (or the pseudogene TRBV3-2) and TRBJ1-4; a possible D gene is TRBD1 (6 bases). Trimming shortened V by 2 bases and J by 6 bases, and 13 bases separated the two germline ends. This CDR3 spans 15 amino acids. From germline, CDR1 is LGHDT and CDR2 YNNKEL (reference sequence).

This chain connects TRBV30 to TRBJ1-5, with 10 bases aligning to TRBD1. CDR1 GTSNPN and CDR2 SVGIG come from the germline V gene (reference sequence). The CDR3 is 14 residues long. Unmatched junction bases numbered 4, after V lost 2 bases and J lost 6 bases. This chain's CDR3 is CAWSPGQGVQPQHF. In DNA, the CDR3 is TGTGCCTGGAGTCCAGGACAGGGGGTTCAGCCCCAGCATTTT.

The genes are TRBV7-6 and TRBJ1-5; D is undetermined. Germline CDR1 is SGHVS and CDR2 is FNYEAQ. The CDR3 consists of 15 residues. Trimming took off 1 base at V and 6 bases at J, with 13 bases between the two ends. CDR3 nucleotides: TGTGCCAGCAGCTTAGAGGTCGGGGTGGGTCAGCCCCAGCATTTT. This sequence encodes CASSLEVGVGQPQHF.

V gene TRBV6-5 combines with J gene TRBJ1-4, with 7 bases that match TRBD1. CDR3 size: 14 residues. The J segment lost 4 bases and the V segment lost 6 bases, leaving 5 bases of the junction unmatched. Per germline, CDR1 MNHEY and CDR2 SVGAGI. This CDR3 is CASSHTGDNEKLFF. In nucleotides, the CDR3 is TGTGCCAGCAGCCATACAGGGGATAATGAAAAACTGTTTTTT.

The chain combines TRBV18 with TRBJ1-6; a possible D gene is TRBD1 (5 bases). Trimming left V 0 bases short and J 9 bases short, with 18 bases between. The CDR3 spans 17 residues. CDR1 KGHSH and CDR2 LQKENI come from the germline V gene. This chain's CDR3 is CASSPPMPGTNASPLHF. The CDR3 region has the DNA TGTGCCAGCTCACCACCTATGCCGGGGACTAATGCTTCACCCCTCCACTTT.

V is TRBV7-9 and J is TRBJ1-2; maybe TRBD1 (5 bases). The CDR3 has 13 residues. Germline assignment: CDR1 SEHNR and CDR2 FQNEAQ (reference sequence). The V and J ends lost 3 bases and 8 bases respectively, with 13 bases between them. As DNA, the CDR3 is TGTGCCAGCAGCTTGGGGGGTCTTCGAGGCTACACCTTC. Translated: CASSLGGLRGYTF. Drawing the rest from reference TRBV7-9 and TRBJ1-2, the complete variable domain is DTGVSQNPRHKITKRGQNVTFRCDPISEHNRLYWYRQTLGQGPEFLTYFQNEAQLEKSRLLSDRFSAERPKGSFSTLEIQRTEQGDSAMYLCASSLGGLRGYTFGSGTRLTVV.

The chain carries TRBV6-5 and TRBJ1-2; weak D call: TRBD1 (6 bases). The V gene lost 6 bases and the J gene lost 5 bases, with 19 bases spanning the gap. CDR1 is MNHEY and CDR2 is SVGAGI in the germline V gene. The length of the CDR3 is 15 residues. CDR3 DNA: TGTGCCAGCAGGATAACGGGAGGACAGCTATATGGCTACACCTTC. It specifies CASRITGGQLYGYTF.